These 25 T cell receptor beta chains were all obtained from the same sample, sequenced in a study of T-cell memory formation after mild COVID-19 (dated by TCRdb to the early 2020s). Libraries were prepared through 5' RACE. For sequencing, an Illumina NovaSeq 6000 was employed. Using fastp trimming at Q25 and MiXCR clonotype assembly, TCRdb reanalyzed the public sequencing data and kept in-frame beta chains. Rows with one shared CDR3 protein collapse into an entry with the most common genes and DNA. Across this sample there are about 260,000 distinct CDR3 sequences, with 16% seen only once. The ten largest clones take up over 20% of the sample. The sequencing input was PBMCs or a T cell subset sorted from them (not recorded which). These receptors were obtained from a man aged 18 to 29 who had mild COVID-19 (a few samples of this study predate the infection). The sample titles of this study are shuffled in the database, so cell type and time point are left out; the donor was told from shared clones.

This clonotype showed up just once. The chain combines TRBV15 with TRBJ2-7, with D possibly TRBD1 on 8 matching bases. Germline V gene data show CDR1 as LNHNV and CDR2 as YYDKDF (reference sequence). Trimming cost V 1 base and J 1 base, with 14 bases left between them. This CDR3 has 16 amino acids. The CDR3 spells CATSRGGGQESYEQYF. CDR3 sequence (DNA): TGTGCCACCAGCAGAGGGGGGGGACAGGAGTCCTACGAGCAGTACTTC. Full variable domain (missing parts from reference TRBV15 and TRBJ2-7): DAMVIQNPRYQVTQFGKPVTLSCSQTLNHNVMYWYQQKSSQAPKLLFHYYDKDFNNEADTPDNFQSRRPNTSFCFLDIRSPGLGDTAMYLCATSRGGGQESYEQYFGPGTRLTVT.

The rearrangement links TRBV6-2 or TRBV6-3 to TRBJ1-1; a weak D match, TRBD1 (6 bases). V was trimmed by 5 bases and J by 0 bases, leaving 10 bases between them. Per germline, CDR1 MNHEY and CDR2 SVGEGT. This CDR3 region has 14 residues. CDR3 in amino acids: CASSKRQVNTEAFF. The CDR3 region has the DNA TGTGCCAGCAGTAAACGACAGGTGAACACTGAAGCTTTCTTT.

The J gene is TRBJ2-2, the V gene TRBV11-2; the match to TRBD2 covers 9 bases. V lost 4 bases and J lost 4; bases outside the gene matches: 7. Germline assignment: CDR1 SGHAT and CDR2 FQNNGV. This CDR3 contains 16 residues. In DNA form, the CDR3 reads TGTGCCAGCAGCTCGTCTAGCGGGATTATCACCGGGGAGCTGTTTTTT. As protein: CASSSSSGIITGELFF.

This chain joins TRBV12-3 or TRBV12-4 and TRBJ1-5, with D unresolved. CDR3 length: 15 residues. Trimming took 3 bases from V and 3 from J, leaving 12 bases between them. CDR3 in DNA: TGTGCCAGCAGTTTGCGACCCGCTACCAATCAGCCCCAGCATTTT. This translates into CASSLRPATNQPQHF.

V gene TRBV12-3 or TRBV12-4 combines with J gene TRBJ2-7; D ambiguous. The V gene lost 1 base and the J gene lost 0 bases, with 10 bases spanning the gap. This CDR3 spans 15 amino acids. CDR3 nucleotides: TGTGCCAGCAGTTTAGGTGGCAGAAGCTCCTACGAGCAGTACTTC. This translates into CASSLGGRSSYEQYF.

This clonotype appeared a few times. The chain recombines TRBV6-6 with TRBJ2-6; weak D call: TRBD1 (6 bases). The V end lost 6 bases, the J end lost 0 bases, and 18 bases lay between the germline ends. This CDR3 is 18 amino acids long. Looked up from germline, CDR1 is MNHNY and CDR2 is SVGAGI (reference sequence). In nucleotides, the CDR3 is TGTGCCAGCAGCCCCCCCGGGACAAGGGTCTCTGGGGCCAACGTCCTGACTTTC. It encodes CASSPPGTRVSGANVLTF.

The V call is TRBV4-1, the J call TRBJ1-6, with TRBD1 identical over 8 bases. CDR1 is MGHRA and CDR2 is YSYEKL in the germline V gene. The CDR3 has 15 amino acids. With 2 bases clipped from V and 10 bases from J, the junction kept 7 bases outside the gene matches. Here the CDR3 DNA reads TGCGCCAGCAGCCAATTCGAGACAGGGGTCTCACCCCTCCACTTT. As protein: CASSQFETGVSPLHF.

CDR3 sequence reads: CASSLTPQRGYTF. CDR3 bases: TGTGCCAGCAGCTTGACACCACAACGTGGCTACACCTTC. This chain links TRBV13 with TRBJ1-2; D not certain. Looked up from germline, CDR1 is PRHDT and CDR2 is FYEKMQ (reference sequence). CDR3 length: 13 amino acids. The V end was cut by 3 bases, the J end by 7 bases, with 12 bases between.

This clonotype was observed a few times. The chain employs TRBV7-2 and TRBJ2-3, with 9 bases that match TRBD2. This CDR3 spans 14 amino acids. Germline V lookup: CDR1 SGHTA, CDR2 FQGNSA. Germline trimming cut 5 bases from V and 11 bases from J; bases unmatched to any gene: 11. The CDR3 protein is CASSPSSGANVQYF. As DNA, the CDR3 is TGTGCCAGCAGCCCCTCTAGCGGGGCAAATGTGCAGTATTTT.

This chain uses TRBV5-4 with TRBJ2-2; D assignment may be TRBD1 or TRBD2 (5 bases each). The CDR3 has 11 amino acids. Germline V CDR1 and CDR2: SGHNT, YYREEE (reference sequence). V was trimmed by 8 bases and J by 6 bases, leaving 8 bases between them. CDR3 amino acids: CASSGPGELFF. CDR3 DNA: TGTGCCAGTTCGGGACCCGGGGAGCTGTTTTTT.

The CDR3 region is CASSPLGGPETQYF. The CDR3, as DNA: TGTGCCAGCAGCCCCTTAGGAGGCCCAGAGACCCAGTACTTC. V is TRBV7-8 and J is TRBJ2-5; tentative D call: TRBD2 (5 bases). The germline V and J ends were trimmed by 5 bases and 4 bases, with 14 bases remaining between them. The CDR3 has 14 amino acids. Germline V gene data show CDR1 as SGHVS and CDR2 as FQNEAQ.

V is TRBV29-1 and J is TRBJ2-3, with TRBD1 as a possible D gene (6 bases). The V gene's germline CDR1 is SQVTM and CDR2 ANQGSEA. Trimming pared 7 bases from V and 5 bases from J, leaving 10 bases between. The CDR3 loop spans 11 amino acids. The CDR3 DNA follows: TGCAGCGATGTCAGGGGAGATACGCAGTATTTT. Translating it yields CSDVRGDTQYF.

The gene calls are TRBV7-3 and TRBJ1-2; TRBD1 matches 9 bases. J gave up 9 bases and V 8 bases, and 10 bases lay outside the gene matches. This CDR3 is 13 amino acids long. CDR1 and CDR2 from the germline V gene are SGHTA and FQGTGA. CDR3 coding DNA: TGTGCCAGCGGGCCTGGACAGGGGATTAGCTACACCTTC. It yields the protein CASGPGQGISYTF.

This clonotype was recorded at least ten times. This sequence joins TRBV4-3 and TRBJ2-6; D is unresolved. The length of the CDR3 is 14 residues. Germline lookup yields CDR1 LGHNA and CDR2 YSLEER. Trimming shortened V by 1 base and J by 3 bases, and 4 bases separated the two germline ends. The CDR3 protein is CASSQGDGANVLTF. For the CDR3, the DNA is TGCGCCAGCAGCCAAGGGGATGGGGCCAACGTCCTGACTTTC.

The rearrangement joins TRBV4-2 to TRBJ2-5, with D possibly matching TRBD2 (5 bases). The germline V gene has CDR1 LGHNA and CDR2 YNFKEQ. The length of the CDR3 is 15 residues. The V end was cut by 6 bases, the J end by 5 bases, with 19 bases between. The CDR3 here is CASRLRAGIGETQYF. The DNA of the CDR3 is TGTGCCAGCAGGCTACGAGCCGGGATCGGTGAGACCCAGTACTTC.

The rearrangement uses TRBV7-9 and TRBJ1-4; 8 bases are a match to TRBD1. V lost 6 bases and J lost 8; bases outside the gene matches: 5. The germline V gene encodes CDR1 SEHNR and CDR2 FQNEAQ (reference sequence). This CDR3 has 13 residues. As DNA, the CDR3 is TGTGCCAGCAGAGACAGGGGCCCCGAAAAACTGTTTTTT. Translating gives CASRDRGPEKLFF. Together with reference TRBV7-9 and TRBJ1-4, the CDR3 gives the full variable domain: DTGVSQNPRHKITKRGQNVTFRCDPISEHNRLYWYRQTLGQGPEFLTYFQNEAQLEKSRLLSDRFSAERPKGSFSTLEIQRTEQGDSAMYLCASRDRGPEKLFFGSGTQLSVL.

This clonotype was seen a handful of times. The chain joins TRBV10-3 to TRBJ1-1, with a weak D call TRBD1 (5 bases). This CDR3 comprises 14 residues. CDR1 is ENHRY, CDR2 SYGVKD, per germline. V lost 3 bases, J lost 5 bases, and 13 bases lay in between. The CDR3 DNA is TGTGCCATCAGTGAAAGGAAGGGGAGTACTGAAGCTTTCTTT. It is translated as CAISERKGSTEAFF.

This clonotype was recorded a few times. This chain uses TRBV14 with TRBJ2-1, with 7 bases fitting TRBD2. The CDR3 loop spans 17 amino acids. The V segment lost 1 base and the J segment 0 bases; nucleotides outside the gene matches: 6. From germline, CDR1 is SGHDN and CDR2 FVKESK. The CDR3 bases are TGTGCCAGCAGCCAAGGAATAGCGGGCCGCTCCTACAATGAGCAGTTCTTC. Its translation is CASSQGIAGRSYNEQFF.

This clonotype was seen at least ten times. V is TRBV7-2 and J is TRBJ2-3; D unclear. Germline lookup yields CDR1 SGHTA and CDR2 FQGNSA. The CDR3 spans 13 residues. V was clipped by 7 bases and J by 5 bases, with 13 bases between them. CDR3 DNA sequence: TGTGCCAGCACCCCCGGCGGCGGAGATACGCAGTATTTT. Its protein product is CASTPGGGDTQYF.

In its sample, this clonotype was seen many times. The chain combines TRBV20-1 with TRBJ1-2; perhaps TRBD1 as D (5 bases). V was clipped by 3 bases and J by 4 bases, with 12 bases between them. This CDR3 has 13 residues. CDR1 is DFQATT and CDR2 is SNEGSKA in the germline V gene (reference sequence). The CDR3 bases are TGCAGTGCTAGCGAGGGGAGAACCTATGGCTACACCTTC. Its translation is CSASEGRTYGYTF.

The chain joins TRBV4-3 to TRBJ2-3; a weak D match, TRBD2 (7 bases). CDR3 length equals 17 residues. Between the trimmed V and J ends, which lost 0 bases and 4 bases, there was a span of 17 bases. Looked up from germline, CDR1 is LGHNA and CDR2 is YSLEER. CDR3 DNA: TGCGCCAGCAGCCAAGATCCCGTCAGGGAGGGGGCAGATACGCAGTATTTT. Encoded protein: CASSQDPVREGADTQYF.

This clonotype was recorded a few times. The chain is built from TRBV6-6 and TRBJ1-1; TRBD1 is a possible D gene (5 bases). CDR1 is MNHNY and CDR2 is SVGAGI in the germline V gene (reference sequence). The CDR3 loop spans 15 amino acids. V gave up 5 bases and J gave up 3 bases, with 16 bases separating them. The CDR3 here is CASSPGRGGHTEAFF. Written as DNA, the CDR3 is TGTGCCAGCAGTCCCGGGCGCGGGGGTCACACTGAAGCTTTCTTT.

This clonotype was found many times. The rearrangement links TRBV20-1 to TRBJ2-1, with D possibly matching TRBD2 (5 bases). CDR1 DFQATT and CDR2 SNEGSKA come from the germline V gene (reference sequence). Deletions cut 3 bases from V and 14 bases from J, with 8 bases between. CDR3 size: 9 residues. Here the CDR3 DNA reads TGCAGTGCTAGCCCCGGGAAGTTCTTC. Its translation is CSASPGKFF.

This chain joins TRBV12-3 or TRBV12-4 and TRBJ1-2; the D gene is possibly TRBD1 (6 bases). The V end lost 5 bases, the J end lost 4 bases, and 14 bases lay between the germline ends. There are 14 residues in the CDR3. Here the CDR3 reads CASSPSGGLYGYTF. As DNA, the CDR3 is TGTGCCAGCAGTCCTTCGGGGGGGCTCTATGGCTACACCTTC.

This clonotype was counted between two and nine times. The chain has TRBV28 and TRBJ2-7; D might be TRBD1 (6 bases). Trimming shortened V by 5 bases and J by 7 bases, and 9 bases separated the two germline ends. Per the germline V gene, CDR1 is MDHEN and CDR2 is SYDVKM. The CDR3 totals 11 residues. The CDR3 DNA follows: TGTGCCAGCAGTCGGCAGGGGGAGCAGTACGTC. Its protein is CASSRQGEQYV.